The present TCR beta chain was sequenced within a study of blood T cell repertoires in COVID-19. Across the whole study: The study drew acute and convalescent COVID-19 samples from the United States, Italy and Spain. PBMCs, B-cell-depleted T cells, or T cells provided the cDNA or gDNA that made up the material.

In the authors' methods: Amplified reference gene primers provided the basis for estimating nucleated cell counts. Some clones are missing from TCRdb's copy, which holds only in-frame ones; the method was immunoSEQ multiplex PCR. That table gives V, J and clone size, and the DNA gave D and trimming. This sample yields some 100,000 clones, of which roughly nine tenths are seen a single time; 0.97% belongs to the top ten. This CDR3 is built from 12 residues. J gave up 9 bases and V 3 bases, and 2 bases lay outside the gene matches. Material for sequencing was peripheral blood. The TCR comes from a man in his fifties or sixties with acute or convalescent COVID-19. The genes are TRBV12-3 or TRBV12-4 and TRBJ1-3, with 7 bases lining up with TRBD1. CDR3 loop: CASSFGQATIYF. The CDR3 region has the DNA TGTGCCAGCAGTTTCGGACAGGCCACCATATATTTT.